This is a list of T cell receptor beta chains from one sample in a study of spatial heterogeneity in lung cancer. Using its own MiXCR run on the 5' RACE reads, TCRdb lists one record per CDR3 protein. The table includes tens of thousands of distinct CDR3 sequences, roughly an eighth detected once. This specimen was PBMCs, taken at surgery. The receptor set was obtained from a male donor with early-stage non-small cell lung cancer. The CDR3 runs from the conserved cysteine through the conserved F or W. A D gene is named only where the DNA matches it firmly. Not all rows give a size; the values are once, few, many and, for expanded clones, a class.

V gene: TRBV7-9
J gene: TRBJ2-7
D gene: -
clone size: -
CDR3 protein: CASSPDGGQSYEQYF
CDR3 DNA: TGTGCCAGCAGCCCTGACGGGGGGCAATCCTACGAGCAGTACTTC

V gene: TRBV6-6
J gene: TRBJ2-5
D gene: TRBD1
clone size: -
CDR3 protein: CASSYSGTGYQETQYF
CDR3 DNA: TGTGCCAGCAGCTACTCGGGGACAGGTTACCAAGAGACCCAGTACTTC

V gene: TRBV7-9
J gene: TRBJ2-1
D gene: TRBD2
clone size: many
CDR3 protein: CASSTASGGASYEQFF
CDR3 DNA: TGTGCCAGCAGTACGGCTAGCGGGGGGGCAAGTTATGAGCAGTTCTTC

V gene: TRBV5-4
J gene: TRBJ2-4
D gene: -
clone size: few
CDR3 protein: CASSPSSAKNIQYF
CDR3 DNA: TGTGCCAGCAGTCCGTCTAGCGCCAAAAACATTCAGTACTTC

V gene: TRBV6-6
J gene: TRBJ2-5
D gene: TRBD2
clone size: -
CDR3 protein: CASSPGTSGETQYF
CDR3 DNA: TGTGCCAGCAGCCCCGGGACTAGCGGAGAGACCCAGTACTTC

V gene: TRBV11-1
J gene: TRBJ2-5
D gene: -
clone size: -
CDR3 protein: CASSFLPPLTGRTETQYF
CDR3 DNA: TGTGCCAGCAGCTTCCTCCCCCCCTTGACAGGGAGGACAGAGACCCAGTACTTC

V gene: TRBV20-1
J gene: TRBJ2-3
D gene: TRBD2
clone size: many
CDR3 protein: CSASLASGGSDTQYF
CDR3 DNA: TGCAGTGCTAGTCTGGCTAGCGGGGGATCAGATACGCAGTATTTT

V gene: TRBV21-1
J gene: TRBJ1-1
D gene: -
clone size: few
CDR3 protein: CASSKGTGDTEAFF
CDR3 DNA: TGTGCCAGCAGCAAAGGGACAGGGGACACTGAAGCTTTCTTT

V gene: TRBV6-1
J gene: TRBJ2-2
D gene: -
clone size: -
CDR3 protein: CASKGADTTGELFF
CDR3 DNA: TGTGCCAGCAAAGGGGCCGACACCACCGGGGAGCTGTTTTTT

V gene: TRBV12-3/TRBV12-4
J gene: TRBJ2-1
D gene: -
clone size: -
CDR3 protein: CASSPLGAYNEQFF
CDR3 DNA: TGTGCCAGCAGTCCCTTGGGGGCCTACAATGAGCAGTTCTTC

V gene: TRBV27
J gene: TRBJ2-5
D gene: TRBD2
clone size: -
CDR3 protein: CASRRLAELQETQYF
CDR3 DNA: TGTGCCAGCAGGAGACTAGCGGAACTCCAAGAGACCCAGTACTTC

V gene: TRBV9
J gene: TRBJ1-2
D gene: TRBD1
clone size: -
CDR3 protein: CASSAGTGGNYGYTF
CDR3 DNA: TGTGCCAGCAGCGCCGGGACAGGGGGCAACTATGGCTACACCTTC

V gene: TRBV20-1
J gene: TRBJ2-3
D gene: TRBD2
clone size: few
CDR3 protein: CSARGLAEFTDTQYF
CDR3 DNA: TGCAGTGCTCGCGGACTAGCGGAGTTCACAGATACGCAGTATTTT

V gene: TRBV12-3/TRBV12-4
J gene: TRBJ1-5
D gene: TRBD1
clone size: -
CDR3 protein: CASRPDRGGQPQHF
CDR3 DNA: TGTGCCAGCAGACCAGACAGGGGAGGTCAGCCCCAGCATTTT

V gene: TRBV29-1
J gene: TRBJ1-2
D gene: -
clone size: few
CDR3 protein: CSVQGRYGYTF
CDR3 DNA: TGCAGCGTCCAGGGGAGATATGGCTACACCTTC

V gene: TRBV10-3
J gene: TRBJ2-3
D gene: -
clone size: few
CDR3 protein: CAISEKIDTQYF
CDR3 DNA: TGTGCCATCAGTGAGAAGATAGATACGCAGTATTTT

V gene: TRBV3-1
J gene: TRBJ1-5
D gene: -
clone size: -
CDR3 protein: CASSQANSNQPQHF
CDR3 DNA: TGTGCCAGCAGCCAAGCCAATAGCAATCAGCCCCAGCATTTT

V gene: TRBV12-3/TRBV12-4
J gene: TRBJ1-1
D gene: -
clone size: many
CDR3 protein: CASTDLGGNTEAFF
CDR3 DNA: TGTGCCAGCACGGACCTGGGGGGGAACACTGAAGCTTTCTTT

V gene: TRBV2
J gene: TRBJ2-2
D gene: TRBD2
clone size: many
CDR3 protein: CAGGLEDTGELFF
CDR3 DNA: TGTGCCGGGGGACTAGAAGACACCGGGGAGCTGTTTTTT

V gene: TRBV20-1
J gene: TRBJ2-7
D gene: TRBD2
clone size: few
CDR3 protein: CSAYSGRTHEQYF
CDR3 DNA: TGCAGTGCTTATAGCGGGAGAACCCACGAGCAGTACTTC

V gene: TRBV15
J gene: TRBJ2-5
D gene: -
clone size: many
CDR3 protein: CATSDYSDAPVVETQYF
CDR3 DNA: TGTGCCACCAGCGACTACTCGGACGCGCCGGTTGTCGAGACCCAGTACTTC

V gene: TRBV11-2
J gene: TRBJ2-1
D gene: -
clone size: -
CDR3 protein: CASSLLAGGYNEQFF
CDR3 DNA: TGTGCCAGCAGCTTACTCGCCGGAGGTTACAATGAGCAGTTCTTC

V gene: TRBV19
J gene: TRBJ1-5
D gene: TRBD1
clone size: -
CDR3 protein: CASRAQGAEEPQHF
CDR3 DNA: TGTGCCAGTAGGGCACAGGGGGCTGAGGAGCCCCAGCATTTT

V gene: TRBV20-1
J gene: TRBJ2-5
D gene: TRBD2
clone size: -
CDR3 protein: CSAKTSGGQETQYF
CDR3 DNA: TGCAGTGCCAAGACTAGCGGGGGACAAGAGACCCAGTACTTC

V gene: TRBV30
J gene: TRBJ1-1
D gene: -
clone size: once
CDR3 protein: CAWSVAGYVNTEAFF
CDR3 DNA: TGTGCCTGGAGTGTGGCAGGATATGTGAACACTGAAGCTTTCTTT

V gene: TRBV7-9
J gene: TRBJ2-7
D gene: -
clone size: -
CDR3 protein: CASSLPGDPYEQYF
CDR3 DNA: TGTGCCAGCAGCTTACCAGGGGACCCCTACGAGCAGTACTTC

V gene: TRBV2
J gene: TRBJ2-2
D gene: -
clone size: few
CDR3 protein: CASSEPGLGGELFF
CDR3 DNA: TGTGCCAGCAGCGAACCCGGGTTGGGCGGGGAGCTGTTTTTT

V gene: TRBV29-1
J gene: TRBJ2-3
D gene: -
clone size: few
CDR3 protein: CSVQLDLAGDTQYF
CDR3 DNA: TGCAGCGTTCAACTCGACCTTGCGGGGGATACGCAGTATTTT

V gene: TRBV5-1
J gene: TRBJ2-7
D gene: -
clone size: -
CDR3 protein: CASSPYTPGLSSYEQYF
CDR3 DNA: TGCGCCAGCAGCCCCTATACGCCAGGCCTGAGCTCCTACGAGCAGTACTTC

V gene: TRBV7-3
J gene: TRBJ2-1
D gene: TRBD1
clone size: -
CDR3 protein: CASSLGQGLQFF
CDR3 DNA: TGTGCCAGCAGCCTAGGACAGGGTCTGCAGTTCTTC

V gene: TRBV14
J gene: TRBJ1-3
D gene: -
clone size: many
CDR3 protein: CASSPSRQTGNTIYF
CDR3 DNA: TGTGCCAGCAGCCCTAGCCGACAGACCGGAAACACCATATATTTT

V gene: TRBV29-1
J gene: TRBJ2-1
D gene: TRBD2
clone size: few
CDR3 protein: CSAGGGLASHEQFF
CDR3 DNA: TGCAGCGCGGGCGGGGGACTAGCCAGTCATGAGCAGTTCTTC

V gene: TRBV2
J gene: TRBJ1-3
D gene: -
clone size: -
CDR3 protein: CASSETGIVGTIYF
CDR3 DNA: TGTGCCAGCAGTGAAACAGGGATAGTAGGCACCATATATTTT

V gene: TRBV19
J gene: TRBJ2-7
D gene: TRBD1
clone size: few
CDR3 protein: CASSSLPGQTSYEQYF
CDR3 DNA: TGTGCCAGTAGTTCTCTACCGGGACAGACCTCCTACGAGCAGTACTTC

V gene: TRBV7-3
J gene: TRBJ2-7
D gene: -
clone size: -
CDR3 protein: CASSLGIYDEQYF
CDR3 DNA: TGTGCCAGCAGCTTGGGGATCTACGACGAGCAGTACTTC

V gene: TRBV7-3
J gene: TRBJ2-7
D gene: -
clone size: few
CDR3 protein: CASSLKPHEQYF
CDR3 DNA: TGTGCCAGCAGCTTAAAACCCCACGAGCAGTACTTC

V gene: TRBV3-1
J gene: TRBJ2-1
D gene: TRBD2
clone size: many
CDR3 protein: CASSQSLAGFNEQFF
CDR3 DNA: TGTGCCAGCAGCCAAAGTCTAGCGGGTTTCAATGAGCAGTTCTTC

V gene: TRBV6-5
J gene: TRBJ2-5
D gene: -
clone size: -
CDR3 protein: CASSYPEGTQYF
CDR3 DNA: TGTGCCAGCAGTTACCCGGAAGGGACCCAGTACTTC

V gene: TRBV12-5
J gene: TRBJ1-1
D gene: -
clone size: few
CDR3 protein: CASGSVGNTEAFF
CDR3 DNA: TGTGCTAGTGGTTCGGTGGGTAACACTGAAGCTTTCTTT

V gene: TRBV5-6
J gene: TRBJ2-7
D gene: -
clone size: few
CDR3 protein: CASSLDLDEQYF
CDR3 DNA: TGTGCCAGCAGCTTGGATCTCGACGAGCAGTACTTC

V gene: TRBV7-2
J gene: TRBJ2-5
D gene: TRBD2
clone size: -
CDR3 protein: CASSLTWRGDETQYF
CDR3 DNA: TGTGCCAGCAGCTTAACGTGGCGGGGGGACGAGACCCAGTACTTC

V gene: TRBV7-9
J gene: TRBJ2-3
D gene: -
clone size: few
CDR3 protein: CASNRERTDTQYF
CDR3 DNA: TGTGCCAGCAACCGGGAACGCACAGATACGCAGTATTTT

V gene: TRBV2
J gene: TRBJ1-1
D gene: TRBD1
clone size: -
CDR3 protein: CASSDELGQANTEAFF
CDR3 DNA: TGTGCCAGCAGTGACGAACTGGGACAGGCGAACACTGAAGCTTTCTTT

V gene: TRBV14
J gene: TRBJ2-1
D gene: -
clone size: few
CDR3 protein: CASSHSQGREQFF
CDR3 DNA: TGTGCCAGCAGTCATTCACAGGGACGTGAGCAGTTCTTC

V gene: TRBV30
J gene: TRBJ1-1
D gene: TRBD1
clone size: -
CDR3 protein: CAWTTGPRAEAFF
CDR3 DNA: TGTGCCTGGACGACAGGGCCAAGGGCTGAAGCTTTCTTT

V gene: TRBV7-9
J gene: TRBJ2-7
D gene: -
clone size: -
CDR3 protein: CASSLSLVDEQYF
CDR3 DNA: TGTGCCAGCAGCTTATCCTTGGTGGACGAGCAGTACTTC

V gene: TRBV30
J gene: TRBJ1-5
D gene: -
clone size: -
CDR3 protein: CAWSPMGGISNQPQHF
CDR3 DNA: TGTGCCTGGAGTCCGATGGGGGGCATAAGTAATCAGCCCCAGCATTTT

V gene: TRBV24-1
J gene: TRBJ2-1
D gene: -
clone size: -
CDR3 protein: CATSPNLGAREQFF
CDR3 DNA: TGTGCCACCAGTCCCAACTTAGGGGCCCGGGAGCAGTTCTTC

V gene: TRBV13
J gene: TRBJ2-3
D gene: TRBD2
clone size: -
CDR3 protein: CASSPGLAGGSDTQYF
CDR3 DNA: TGTGCCAGCAGCCCCGGACTAGCGGGAGGGTCCGATACGCAGTATTTT

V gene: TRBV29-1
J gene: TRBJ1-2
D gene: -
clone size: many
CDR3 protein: CSVEGRNGGYTF
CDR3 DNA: TGCAGCGTTGAAGGTCGTAACGGGGGCTACACCTTC

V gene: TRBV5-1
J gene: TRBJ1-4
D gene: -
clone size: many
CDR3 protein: CASSLEEGGDEKLFF
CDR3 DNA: TGCGCCAGCAGCTTGGAGGAGGGGGGAGATGAAAAACTGTTTTTT

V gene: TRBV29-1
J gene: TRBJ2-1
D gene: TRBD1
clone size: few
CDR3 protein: CSVRTGPAIEQFF
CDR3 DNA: TGCAGCGTCAGGACAGGACCAGCCATTGAGCAGTTCTTC

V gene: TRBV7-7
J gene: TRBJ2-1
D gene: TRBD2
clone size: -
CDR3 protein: CASSPFSGGKINEQFF
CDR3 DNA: TGTGCCAGCAGCCCCTTTAGCGGGGGGAAGATAAATGAGCAGTTCTTC

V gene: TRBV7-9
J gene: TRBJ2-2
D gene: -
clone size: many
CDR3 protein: CASSHRDHTGELFF
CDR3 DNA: TGTGCCAGCAGCCACAGGGATCACACCGGGGAGCTGTTTTTT

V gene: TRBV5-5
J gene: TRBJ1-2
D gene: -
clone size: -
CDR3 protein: CASSLVPGNYGYTF
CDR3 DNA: TGTGCCAGCAGCTTGGTCCCAGGAAACTATGGCTACACCTTC

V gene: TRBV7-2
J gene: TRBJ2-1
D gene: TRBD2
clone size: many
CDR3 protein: CASSLAAGDHEQFF
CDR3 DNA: TGTGCCAGCAGCTTGGCAGCGGGAGATCATGAGCAGTTCTTC

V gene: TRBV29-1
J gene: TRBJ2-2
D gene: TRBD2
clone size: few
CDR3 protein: CSVTGGEAREELFF
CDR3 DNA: TGCAGCGTTACGGGGGGTGAGGCGAGGGAGGAGCTGTTTTTT

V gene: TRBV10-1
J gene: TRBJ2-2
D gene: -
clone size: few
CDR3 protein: CASSESGNTGELFF
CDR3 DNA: TGCGCCAGCAGTGAGTCAGGGAACACCGGGGAGCTGTTTTTT

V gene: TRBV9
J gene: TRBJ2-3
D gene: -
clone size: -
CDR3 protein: CASSGESDTQYF
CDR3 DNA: TGTGCCAGCAGCGGAGAATCAGATACGCAGTATTTT